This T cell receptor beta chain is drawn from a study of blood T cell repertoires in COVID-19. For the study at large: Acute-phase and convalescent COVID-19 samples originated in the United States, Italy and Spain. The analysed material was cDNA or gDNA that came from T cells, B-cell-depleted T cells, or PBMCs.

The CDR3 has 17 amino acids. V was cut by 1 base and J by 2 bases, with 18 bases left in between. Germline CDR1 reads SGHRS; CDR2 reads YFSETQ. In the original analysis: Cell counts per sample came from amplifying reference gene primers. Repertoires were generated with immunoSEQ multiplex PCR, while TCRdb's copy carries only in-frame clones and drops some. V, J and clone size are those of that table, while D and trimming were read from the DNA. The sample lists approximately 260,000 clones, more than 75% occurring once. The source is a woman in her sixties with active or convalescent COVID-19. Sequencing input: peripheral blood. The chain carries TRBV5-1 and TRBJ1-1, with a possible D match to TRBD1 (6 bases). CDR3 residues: CASSLRYQGSPNTEAFF. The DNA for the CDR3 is TGCGCCAGCAGCTTGCGTTACCAGGGGTCACCTAACACTGAAGCTTTCTTT.